These T cell receptor beta chains were read from a single sample in a study of cytomegalovirus exposure and HLA in healthy donors. Clones were read by immunoSEQ multiplex PCR, and TCRdb kept only the in-frame ones, dropping some. The sample records around 90,000 clones, approximately 89% being singletons. Sample: PBMCs. All receptors come from a man in his thirties or forties in good health and CMV-seropositive. Each CDR3 is given with its conserved first and last residue. Each record gives: D gene, J gene, clone size, CDR3 length, V gene, CDR3 protein, CDR3 DNA. The D gene is left open where the match is weak. Not every row has a clone size; where given, it reads once, few, many or a size class.

TRBD2,TRBJ2-7,NA,16,TRBV7-6,CASSQPTTSGSYEQYF,TGTGCCAGCAGCCAACCTACGACTAGCGGTAGCTACGAGCAGTACTTC
NA,TRBJ1-6,NA,14,TRBV27,CASSLGHSNSPLHF,TGTGCCAGCAGTTTAGGACACAGCAATTCACCCCTCCACTTT
TRBD1,TRBJ2-3,NA,14,TRBV19,CASRTRQGSDTQYF,TGTGCCAGTAGGACTAGACAGGGGTCAGATACGCAGTATTTT
TRBD1,TRBJ1-1,NA,14,TRBV2,CASRLTTGPTEAFF,TGTGCCAGCAGGCTCACGACAGGGCCCACTGAAGCTTTCTTT
TRBD2,TRBJ2-2,NA,16,TRBV11-2,CASSFLAGASTGELFF,TGTGCCAGCAGCTTTTTAGCGGGAGCGAGCACCGGGGAGCTGTTTTTT
TRBD1,TRBJ2-3,few,15,TRBV6-1,CASSSTGGITDTQYF,TGTGCCAGCAGCAGCACAGGGGGAATCACAGATACGCAGTATTTT
TRBD2,TRBJ2-1,NA,15,TRBV7-9,CASSSLAVIYNEQFF,TGTGCCAGCAGCTCGCTAGCGGTCATCTACAATGAGCAGTTCTTC
NA,TRBJ2-1,NA,14,TRBV6-5,CASSYFPSNNEQFF,TGTGCCAGCAGTTACTTCCCTAGCAACAATGAGCAGTTCTTC
TRBD2,TRBJ2-7,NA,17,TRBV5-1,CASSLLTSGRADYEQYF,TGCGCCAGCAGCTTGTTAACTAGCGGGAGGGCTGATTACGAGCAGTACTTC
TRBD1,TRBJ1-2,NA,15,TRBV11-2,CASSSDRGPTGGYTF,TGTGCCAGCAGCTCAGACAGGGGGCCTACTGGTGGCTACACCTTC
TRBD2,TRBJ2-4,NA,16,TRBV28,CATLRLASGRAGIQYF,TGTGCCACCCTGAGGCTGGCTAGCGGGAGGGCGGGCATTCAGTACTTC
NA,TRBJ2-3,NA,14,TRBV18,CASSPDFLADTQYF,TGTGCCAGCTCACCAGACTTTTTGGCAGATACGCAGTATTTT
TRBD2,TRBJ2-3,NA,15,TRBV23-1,CASSQSSGGTDTQYF,TGCGCCAGCAGTCAATCGAGCGGGGGCACAGATACGCAGTATTTT
TRBD1,TRBJ1-1,NA,17,TRBV5-6,CASSLYARQGMFTEAFF,TGTGCCAGCAGCTTGTATGCAAGACAGGGGATGTTCACTGAAGCTTTCTTT
NA,TRBJ2-7,NA,11,TRBV6-6,CASSRAYEQYF,TGTGCCAGCAGTCGAGCCTACGAGCAGTACTTC
TRBD2,TRBJ2-1,NA,18,TRBV7-2,CASSFHFQGVAGDNEQFF,TGTGCCAGCAGTTTCCACTTCCAGGGAGTAGCGGGAGACAATGAGCAGTTCTTC
NA,TRBJ2-7,NA,13,TRBV2,CASSAWARDEQYF,TGTGCCAGCAGCGCCTGGGCCCGAGACGAGCAGTACTTC
NA,TRBJ1-5,NA,15,TRBV6-5,CASNPGHYSNQPQHF,TGTGCCAGCAACCCGGGACACTATAGCAATCAGCCCCAGCATTTT
TRBD2,TRBJ2-7,few,14,TRBV2,CASQRLAGVNEQYF,TGTGCCAGCCAGAGACTAGCGGGAGTGAACGAGCAGTACTTC
TRBD1,TRBJ2-7,NA,16,TRBV27,CASSLSNQGASYEQYF,TGTGCCAGCAGCCTGTCTAACCAGGGGGCGAGTTACGAGCAGTACTTC
NA,TRBJ2-7,NA,12,TRBV6-6,CASSRDTSEQYF,TGTGCCAGCAGTCGGGACACCAGCGAGCAGTACTTC
NA,TRBJ2-7,NA,13,TRBV7-9,CASSLDSSYEQYF,TGTGCCAGCAGCTTAGACAGCTCCTACGAGCAGTACTTC
NA,TRBJ1-1,NA,15,TRBV30,CAWSLWRPRDTEAFF,TGTGCCTGGAGCCTATGGAGACCCAGAGATACTGAAGCTTTCTTT
NA,TRBJ2-1,NA,15,TRBV28,CASSAPRVSYNEQFF,TGTGCCAGCAGCGCCCCGAGGGTCTCCTACAATGAGCAGTTCTTC
TRBD2,TRBJ2-5,NA,16,TRBV2,CASSAVTGRPPETQYF,TGTGCCAGCAGCGCTGTGACCGGGAGGCCGCCAGAGACCCAGTACTTC
TRBD1,TRBJ2-7,NA,14,TRBV28,CASSLPGGLYEQYF,TGTGCCAGCAGTTTGCCAGGGGGCCTTTACGAGCAGTACTTC
NA,TRBJ1-5,NA,12,TRBV19,CASSTGPQPQHF,TGTGCCAGTAGTACAGGGCCCCAGCCCCAGCATTTT
NA,TRBJ1-1,NA,15,TRBV27,CASSLWAAGRTEAFF,TGTGCCAGCAGTTTATGGGCAGCCGGCCGCACTGAAGCTTTCTTT
NA,TRBJ1-5,NA,17,TRBV28,CASSLGVGLRSNQPQHF,TGTGCCAGCAGTTTAGGAGTCGGGTTACGAAGCAATCAGCCCCAGCATTTT
TRBD2,TRBJ2-7,NA,16,TRBV28,CASSQAFGEGPYEQYF,TGTGCCAGCAGCCAGGCATTCGGGGAGGGGCCCTACGAGCAGTACTTC
NA,TRBJ2-5,NA,16,TRBV19,CASSEPPTGYQETQYF,TGTGCCAGTAGTGAGCCCCCGACAGGATACCAAGAGACCCAGTACTTC
TRBD2,TRBJ2-7,NA,15,TRBV7-8,CASSPSGGAVYEQYF,TGTGCCAGCAGCCCTTCGGGGGGGGCTGTCTACGAGCAGTACTTC
TRBD2,TRBJ2-1,NA,15,TRBV2,CASSERREGRNEQFF,TGTGCCAGCAGTGAAAGGCGGGAGGGCCGCAATGAGCAGTTCTTC
TRBD1,TRBJ2-5,NA,17,TRBV5-1,CASSLLPRDRAQETQYF,TGCGCCAGCAGCCTTCTCCCCCGGGACAGGGCCCAAGAGACCCAGTACTTC
TRBD1,TRBJ2-7,NA,15,TRBV28,CASSIWTGGTYEQYF,TGTGCCAGCAGTATCTGGACAGGGGGGACCTACGAGCAGTACTTC
NA,TRBJ1-5,NA,14,TRBV28,CASAPGTVNQPQHF,TGTGCCAGCGCACCCGGGACTGTCAATCAGCCCCAGCATTTT
TRBD1,TRBJ2-2,NA,14,TRBV6-1,CASSLGTGGRELFF,TGTGCCAGCAGTCTAGGGACAGGGGGCAGGGAGCTGTTTTTT
NA,TRBJ1-1,NA,14,TRBV27,CASSLIGGSSEAFF,TGTGCCAGCAGTTTGATAGGAGGAAGCTCCGAGGCTTTCTTT
NA,TRBJ2-7,once,11,TRBV28,CASTGSYEQYF,TGTGCCAGCACGGGCTCCTACGAGCAGTACTTC
NA,TRBJ1-1,NA,16,TRBV6-1,CASSEEAGQWYTEAFF,TGTGCCAGCAGTGAAGAGGCAGGGCAGTGGTACACTGAAGCTTTCTTT
TRBD1,TRBJ1-2,NA,15,TRBV5-1,CASSLSQGAYYGYTF,TGCGCCAGCAGCTTGAGCCAGGGGGCATACTATGGCTACACCTTC
NA,TRBJ1-2,NA,13,TRBV10-3,CAIKAGFEDGYTF,TGTGCCATCAAGGCAGGGTTCGAAGATGGCTACACCTTC
TRBD2,TRBJ2-5,medium-sized,16,TRBV5-1,CASSPGLAGRRETQYF,TGCGCCAGCAGCCCAGGACTAGCGGGACGGAGAGAGACCCAGTACTTC
NA,TRBJ2-2,NA,13,TRBV7-3,CASSSQGVGELFF,TGTGCCAGCAGCTCTCAGGGCGTCGGGGAGCTGTTTTTT
TRBD2,TRBJ2-3,NA,15,TRBV6-5,CASSGTSASTDTQYF,TGTGCCAGCAGCGGGACTAGCGCTAGCACAGATACGCAGTATTTT
TRBD1,TRBJ1-5,once,16,TRBV28,CASSTGQGSGNQPQHF,TGTGCCAGCAGTACCGGACAGGGTTCGGGTAATCAGCCCCAGCATTTT
TRBD1,TRBJ1-2,NA,14,TRBV18,CASSPGVRGQGYTF,TGTGCCAGCTCACCAGGGGTCAGGGGGCAAGGCTACACCTTC
TRBD2,TRBJ2-1,once,17,TRBV2,CASRGLAGGPSGNEQFF,TGTGCCAGCAGAGGACTAGCGGGAGGGCCCTCGGGTAATGAGCAGTTCTTC
NA,TRBJ2-3,NA,14,TRBV10-3,CAIRGETSTDTQYF,TGTGCCATCAGAGGGGAAACTAGCACAGATACGCAGTATTTT
NA,TRBJ2-1,NA,15,TRBV7-3,CASSSQGGSYNEQFF,TGTGCCAGCAGCTCCCAAGGGGGCTCCTACAATGAGCAGTTCTTC
NA,TRBJ2-1,NA,16,TRBV4-2,CASSQDWVQGYNEQFF,TGTGCCAGCAGCCAAGATTGGGTGCAGGGTTACAATGAGCAGTTCTTC
TRBD1,TRBJ1-1,NA,14,TRBV5-6,CASSFTGGGTEAFF,TGTGCCAGCAGCTTCACAGGGGGGGGGACTGAAGCTTTCTTT
NA,TRBJ1-4,few,14,TRBV7-9,CASSQGGFNEKLFF,TGTGCCAGCAGCCAGGGAGGATTTAATGAAAAACTGTTTTTT
NA,TRBJ2-1,NA,12,TRBV7-9,CASSFRGNEQFF,TGTGCCAGCAGCTTTAGGGGGAATGAGCAGTTCTTC
NA,TRBJ2-3,NA,12,TRBV13,CASSLQGDTQYF,TGTGCCAGCAGTCTTCAGGGAGATACGCAGTATTTT
TRBD1,TRBJ2-3,few,16,TRBV27,CASSLSTGFAGDTQYF,TGTGCCAGCAGTTTATCGACAGGGTTCGCGGGAGATACGCAGTATTTT
TRBD1,TRBJ2-7,once,16,TRBV2,CASMGSGQGAYYEQYF,TGTGCCAGCATGGGATCCGGACAGGGGGCTTACTACGAGCAGTACTTC
TRBD1,TRBJ1-2,NA,13,TRBV28,CASRVTGDYGYTF,TGTGCCAGCAGGGTAACAGGGGACTATGGCTACACCTTC
TRBD1,TRBJ2-7,NA,15,TRBV6-5,CASSTPGQGAYEQYF,TGTGCCAGCAGTACACCGGGACAGGGGGCCTACGAGCAGTACTTC